This T cell receptor beta chain stems from a study of cytomegalovirus exposure and HLA in healthy donors. The study, taken as a whole, reports: Being productive about 90% or about 30% of the time was typical of most TCR beta V segments in an earlier analysis. Evidence from a later analysis indicated that most CMV-associated TCR beta chains looked HLA-restricted.

V lost 3 bases and J lost 5, with 10 bases in between. Germline loops: CDR1 SGHAT, CDR2 FQNNGV. The length of the CDR3 is 13 residues. The PCR had 60 Vbeta and 13 Jbeta primers. In the authors' methods: In a later analysis, the count reached about 80 million unique TCR beta chains, with about 12 million shared. Generated by immunoSEQ multiplex PCR, the TCRdb table keeps only in-frame clones and is missing some. V and J calls and clone size are copied from that table; D and trimming were computed from the DNA. Altogether over 70,000 clones are present, over 70% being singletons, with the ten largest covering over 20%. This clone was picked up one time. Its antigen is as yet unknown.

Material for sequencing was PBMCs. The gene calls are TRBV11-2 and TRBJ2-5, with no clear D. The receptor was derived from a woman aged 45-65 years in good health and CMV-seropositive. For the CDR3, the DNA is TGTGCCAGCAGCTTTGATATCGCGGAGACCCAGTACTTC. Encoded protein: CASSFDIAETQYF.